This TCR beta chain derives from a study of shared clonotypes between healthy human individuals. This CDR3 region has 15 residues. V lost 4 bases, J lost 5 bases, and 17 bases lay in between. Germline assignment: CDR1 SGHRS and CDR2 YFSETQ. Clones were read by immunoSEQ multiplex PCR, and TCRdb kept only the in-frame ones, dropping some. Of 2 million or so clones in the sample, roughly 96% were seen once. Participating donors were healthy, HIV-negative adults free of recent acute infections or vaccinations. Donors were Caucasian adults residing in Nashville, Tennessee, USA. This rearrangement joins TRBV5-1 to TRBJ2-3; the D gene is possibly TRBD2 (6 bases). The sequence was obtained from a man aged 18-30 years in good health. Sequencing used naive CD4+ T cells sorted from blood. Subset given: CD45RA+ positively selected. The CDR3 loop is CASSQGTGVIDTQYF. The CDR3, as DNA: TGCGCCAGCAGCCAGGGCACGGGGGTCATAGATACGCAGTATTTT. Based on the CDR3 plus reference TRBV5-1 and TRBJ2-3, the full variable domain is KAGVTQTPRYLIKTRGQQVTLSCSPISGHRSVSWYQQTPGQGLQFLFEYFSETQRNKGNFPGRFSGRQFSNSRSEMNVSTLELGDSALYLCASSQGTGVIDTQYFGPGTRLTVL.